The entry that follows covers one T cell receptor beta chain sequence. TCRdb's table, derived via immunoSEQ multiplex PCR, lists solely in-frame clones and lacks some. The sample gives 250,000 to 300,000 clones, approximately 83% of which show up once; around 1.8% is in the top ten. The length of the CDR3 is 17 residues. Germline CDR1 and CDR2: SGHRS and YFSETQ. V shed 0 bases and J 4 bases; nucleotides not matched to a gene: 5. The entry originates in a study of blood T cell repertoires in COVID-19. The specimen was PBMCs or T cells enriched from blood (not recorded which). The clonotype comes from a woman between 50 and 59 years old who had recovered from COVID-19. This rearrangement joins TRBV5-1 to TRBJ2-1; 12 positions agree with TRBD2. The DNA for the CDR3 is TGCGCCAGCAGCTTGGTTGCGGGACTAGCGGGTTACAATGAGCAGTTCTTC. Translated: CASSLVAGLAGYNEQFF. The whole variable domain, filled in from reference TRBV5-1 and TRBJ2-1, reads KAGVTQTPRYLIKTRGQQVTLSCSPISGHRSVSWYQQTPGQGLQFLFEYFSETQRNKGNFPGRFSGRQFSNSRSEMNVSTLELGDSALYLCASSLVAGLAGYNEQFFGPGTRLTVL.